This T cell receptor (beta chain) was captured by sequencing in a study of a mutant IDH1 vaccine in newly diagnosed glioma. As for the study in general: Initiation of the vaccine course occurred 4-6 weeks after radiotherapy alone, or alongside temozolomide cycles.

Described time point: week 11, during vaccination. A single vaccine dose contained 300 ug of mutant IDH1 20-mer peptide, and topical imiquimod was used with it. Germline V gives CDR1 GTSNPN, CDR2 SVGIG (reference sequence). This CDR3 comprises 12 residues. V lost 2 bases to trimming and J lost 3 bases, with 8 bases between them. In the case of this clone: The target antigen is unknown.

Assay used: immunoSEQ multiplex PCR; TCRdb lists only in-frame clones, some missing. Among about 60,000 clones, under 90% were seen once, and the ten largest hold approximately 3.8%. The sample was PBMCs, taken from a glioma patient whose treatment included an IDH1 peptide vaccine. This chain joins TRBV30 and TRBJ2-7; D perhaps matches TRBD1 (6 bases). The clonotype was recovered from a young man with glioma. The CDR3 is CAWSPTGYEQYF. The CDR3 nucleotides are TGTGCCTGGAGTCCGACAGGCTACGAGCAGTACTTC. The full variable domain, with the rest looked up from reference TRBV30 and TRBJ2-7, is SQTIHQWPATLVQPVGSPLSLECTVEGTSNPNLYWYRQAAGRGLQLLFYSVGIGQISSEVPQNLSASRPQDRQFILSSKKLLLSDSGFYLCAWSPTGYEQYFGPGTRLTVT.